These 4 T cell receptor beta chains share one sample of origin, sequenced in a study of metastatic and nonmetastatic thyroid tumors. Patients underwent thyroid surgery, and none had received any treatment before it. TCRdb called clones again from the PCR reads with MiXCR. This sample carries about 38,000 clones, roughly 50% of them seen once, and the ten largest clones take around a quarter. The specimen was tumor tissue. These receptors came from a male donor with papillary thyroid cancer or a benign thyroid nodule (not recorded which). Some clones in this sample may be carry-over from other donors' samples.

This chain connects TRBV12-3 or TRBV12-4 to TRBJ2-1; D unresolved. CDR3 length: 14 amino acids. Trimming stripped 1 base from V and 5 bases from J, with 9 bases between. As DNA, the CDR3 is TGTGCCAGCAGTTTAGATGGCGCCCACAATGAGCAGTTCTTC. It translates to CASSLDGAHNEQFF.

V is TRBV5-4 and J is TRBJ2-3; D not resolved. The CDR3 contains 16 residues. CDR1 and CDR2 from the germline V gene are SGHNT and YYREEE (reference sequence). V was shortened by 2 bases and J by 3 bases, with 16 bases between the two germline ends. This CDR3 is CASSFMRSQKTDTQYF. The CDR3 coding sequence is TGTGCCAGCAGCTTCATGCGGTCCCAAAAAACAGATACGCAGTATTTT. Filled out from reference TRBV5-4 and TRBJ2-3, the complete variable domain reads ETGVTQSPTHLIKTRGQQVTLRCSSQSGHNTVSWYQQALGQGPQFIFQYYREEENGRGNFPPRFSGLQFPNYSSELNVNALELDDSALYLCASSFMRSQKTDTQYFGPGTRLTVL.

V usage is TRBV7-2 and J usage is TRBJ1-3; maybe TRBD1 (6 bases). Germline-derived CDR1 and CDR2 are SGHTA and FQGNSA. V shed 5 bases and J shed 0 bases, with 11 bases lying between them. CDR3 length equals 15 residues. The chain's CDR3 is CASSPRTVSGNTIYF. The DNA of the CDR3 is TGTGCCAGCAGCCCCCGGACAGTCTCTGGAAACACCATATATTTT.

J is TRBJ2-3 and V is TRBV12-5; 9 bases agree with TRBD2. The length of the CDR3 is 14 residues. Unmatched junction bases numbered 3, after V lost 3 bases and J lost 5 bases. Germline CDR1 LGHNT, CDR2 FRNRAP. CDR3: CASGLGGGGDTQYF. The CDR3 DNA sequence: TGTGCTAGTGGTTTAGGCGGGGGGGGAGATACGCAGTATTTT.